Given below is one T cell receptor (beta chain) in context. Its antigen is unknown. TCRdb re-called the 5' RACE reads, yielding one record per CDR3 amino acid sequence without DNA. This sample's clone table lists fewer than 150,000 distinct CDR3 sequences. This specimen belongs to a study of monozygotic twins with inflammatory bowel disease. This CDR3 is 16 amino acids long. The germline CDR1 and CDR2 sequences are SGHVS and FNYEAQ. Findings of the study overall: For IBD patients, clonotypes shared with others were fewer than for healthy twins, especially with disease activity. The analysis failed to separate different T cell subtypes.

Each donor supplied about 2.5 ml of blood. Whole blood without T cell sorting served as the source of isolated total RNA. The TCR originated in a human donor with ulcerative colitis or Crohn's disease, or a healthy co-twin of an affected twin (not recorded which). The chain combines TRBV7-6 with TRBJ1-3; TCRdb designates TRBD1, a call that cannot be tested without DNA. The sequencing input was blood. CDR3 region: CASSPQGGGWGNTIYF.